These 17 T cell receptor beta chains were all obtained from the same sample, sequenced in a study of T cells in women clearing cervical HPV infection. Generated by immunoSEQ multiplex PCR, the TCRdb table keeps only in-frame clones and is missing some. The sample has roughly 38,000 clones; the top ten hold 6.4%. Sequencing was carried out using blood buffy coat. Receptors originate from a woman between 18 and 69 years old with a cervical HPV16 infection that either progressed to CIN3+ or cleared (not recorded which).

For this clone: The sequenced fragment ends 3 residues before the CDR3 boundary, so the rest is inferred from the germline J gene. This chain links TRBV19 with TRBJ1-2, with D maybe TRBD1 (6 bases). CDR3 length equals 14 residues. The V gene's germline CDR1 is LNHDA and CDR2 SQIVND (reference sequence). This chain's CDR3 is CARDLGTPVYDYTF. The sequenced CDR3 bases are TGTGCCAGGGACCTAGGGACACCGGTCTACGAC.

In the case of this clone: The read ends 3 residues early relative to the CDR3; the germline J gene fills the gap. The gene calls are TRBV29-1 and TRBJ2-2, with a possible D match to TRBD1 (6 bases). There are 14 residues in the CDR3. The germline V gene has CDR1 SQVTM and CDR2 ANQGSEA. V dropped 3 bases and J dropped 0 bases, with 8 bases sitting between them. Incomplete CDR3 DNA: TGCAGCGTTGATGGACAGTCGAACACCGGGGAG. Translation gives CSVDGQSNTGE. The CDR3 as a whole reads CSVDGQSNTGELFF.

A remark on this clone: The CDR3 goes on 3 residues after the read ends, and that part is filled in from the germline J gene. The chain is built from TRBV5-1 and TRBJ2-5; 9 bases are shared with TRBD2. The length of the CDR3 is 14 residues. Looked up from germline, CDR1 is SGHRS and CDR2 is YFSETQ. V was clipped by 4 bases and J by 2 bases; unmatched bases: 3. This CDR3 reads CASSLLAGQETQYF. The sequenced CDR3 bases are TGCGCCAGCAGCCTTCTAGCGGGACAAGAGACC.

Regarding this clone: With the read ending 3 residues before the CDR3 end, the germline J gene is used to fill in that end. The chain carries TRBV6-1 and TRBJ2-3; 15 positions match TRBD2. This CDR3 comprises 19 residues. After removal of 1 base from V and 7 bases from J, the junction contained 12 bases not matched to a gene. Looked up from germline, CDR1 is MNHNS and CDR2 is SASEGT. The CDR3 sequence: CASSEESPGLAGGRNTQYF. CDR3 bases read: TGTGCCAGCAGTGAAGAAAGCCCGGGACTAGCGGGGGGACGAAATACG.

A remark on this clone: The CDR3 end lies 3 residues beyond the end of the read and is filled in from the germline J gene. The chain carries TRBV5-1 and TRBJ2-2; possible D gene TRBD1, 6 bases. Trimming took off 2 bases at V and 0 bases at J, with 8 bases between the two ends. CDR1 SGHRS and CDR2 YFSETQ come from the germline V gene. CDR3 length equals 15 residues. CDR3 amino acids: CASSFGTPNTGELFF. The CDR3 bases that were read are TGCGCCAGCAGCTTCGGGACACCGAACACCGGGGAG.

Regarding this clone: Read coverage stops 3 residues before the CDR3 terminus; the germline J gene supplies the remainder. This chain joins TRBV19 and TRBJ1-2; possible D gene TRBD1, 5 bases. This CDR3 region has 13 residues. Germline V gene lookup returns CDR1 LNHDA and CDR2 SQIVND (reference sequence). The CDR3 protein is CASSMFREETYTF. CDR3 bases read: TGTGCCAGTAGTATGTTCAGGGAGGAGACC.

A word on this clone: The read ends 3 residues early relative to the CDR3; the germline J gene fills the gap. The chain recombines TRBV20-1 with TRBJ2-1; D perhaps matches TRBD1 (5 bases). V lost 8 bases and J 7 bases, leaving 9 bases between the germline ends. CDR1 DFQATT and CDR2 SNEGSKA come from the germline V gene (reference sequence). CDR3 length: 10 amino acids. This CDR3 reads CSPPGNEQFF. The CDR3 DNA, read in part, is TGCAGTCCACCAGGGAATGAG.

Worth noting for this clone: The missing CDR3 end, 3 residues past where the read stops, is filled in from the germline J gene. This chain uses TRBV2 with TRBJ1-1; 7 bases map to TRBD1. CDR3 size: 13 residues. Per germline, CDR1 SNHLY and CDR2 FYNNEI. The trim removed 8 bases at V and 4 bases at J, leaving 7 bases unmatched. CDR3 bases read: TGTGCCAGCGGTTCTGACAGGGCCACTGAA. The encoded protein is CASGSDRATE. The whole CDR3 is CASGSDRATEAFF.

As concerns this clone: The DNA ends 3 residues before the CDR3 does, and the rest of the CDR3 is filled in from the germline J gene. The V call is TRBV5-1, the J call TRBJ1-4, with D unresolved. Germline V gene lookup returns CDR1 SGHRS and CDR2 YFSETQ. The CDR3 runs 14 residues. Trimming removed 1 base from V and 8 bases from J, with 12 bases in between. The DNA read from the CDR3 is TGCGCCAGCAGCTTGATCGAGGGTGGGGAAAAA. Protein sequence: CASSLIEGGEK. The whole CDR3 protein is CASSLIEGGEKLFF.

Concerning this clone: The DNA ends 3 residues before the CDR3 does, and the rest of the CDR3 is filled in from the germline J gene. The gene calls are TRBV20-1 and TRBJ2-7; the match to TRBD2 covers 7 bases. The CDR3 contains 14 residues. CDR1 and CDR2 from the germline V gene are DFQATT and SNEGSKA (reference sequence). V gave up 6 bases and J gave up 4 bases; unmatched junction bases: 12. The CDR3 bases that were read are TGCAGTGCGGGTCTTGGGGGGGGATTTTACGAG. Translation: CSAGLGGGFYE. The CDR3 in its entirety is CSAGLGGGFYEQYF.

Note on this clone: The CDR3 is cut off 3 residues early in the read; its end comes from the germline J gene. The rearrangement links TRBV23-1 to TRBJ2-2; no firm D call. TRBV23-1 is designated an ORF whose function remains uncertain. The CDR3 contains 13 residues. V gave up 4 bases and J gave up 4 bases, with 7 bases separating them. This chain's CDR3 is CASSLRVTGELFF. The DNA read from the CDR3 is TGCGCCAGCAGTCTAAGGGTCACCGGGGAG.

A remark on this clone: The read gets to within 3 residues of the CDR3 end, and the germline J gene fills in the rest. The J gene is TRBJ2-7, the V gene TRBV7-2; D is unresolved. CDR3 size: 12 residues. CDR1 SGHTA and CDR2 FQGNSA come from the germline V gene. V was clipped by 1 base and J by 2 bases, with 3 bases between them. Partial CDR3 DNA: TGTGCCAGCAGCTTAGACACCTACGAG. Translation: CASSLDTYE. The complete CDR3 sequence is CASSLDTYEQYF.

To note about this clone: Compared with germline, one end of the junction differs, possibly owing to a read error. Sequencing ends 3 residues short of the CDR3 end; the germline J gene provides the rest. Other DNA sequences in the same sample also yield this CDR3. The chain couples TRBV7-6 to TRBJ1-3; perhaps TRBD1 as D (6 bases). Germline-derived CDR1 and CDR2 are SGHVS and FNYEAQ. The CDR3 spans 15 residues. The CDR3 reads CASSLDSGDRNTIYF. The CDR3 bases that were read are TGTGCCAGCAGCTTAGATTCAGGGGACCGTAACACT.

A remark on this clone: Read sequence stops 3 residues before the CDR3 end, and the germline J gene provides the missing end. This chain uses TRBV29-1 with TRBJ1-1, with 7 bases identical to TRBD1. With V trimmed by 7 bases and J by 3 bases, 14 bases remained unmatched. Germline V gene sequence: CDR1 SQVTM, CDR2 ANQGSEA. The CDR3 is 15 amino acids. The CDR3 is CSASPGTAGDTEAFF. The sequenced part of the CDR3 DNA is TGCAGCGCAAGTCCCGGGACAGCGGGCGACACTGAA.

With respect to this clone: The CDR3 goes on 3 residues after the read ends, and that part is filled in from the germline J gene. The chain employs TRBV20-1 and TRBJ1-5; 10 bases line up with TRBD1. This CDR3 comprises 17 residues. Trimming removed 0 bases from V and 3 bases from J; junction bases left unmatched: 8. Germline CDR1 and CDR2: DFQATT and SNEGSKA (reference sequence). The sequenced part of the CDR3 DNA is TGCAGTGCTAGAGATCGGACAGGGGGTCTGAACAATCAGCCC. It codes for CSARDRTGGLNNQP. The entire CDR3 reads CSARDRTGGLNNQPQHF.

In regard to this clone: The CDR3 extends 3 residues past the end of the read, so its final part is completed from the germline J gene. V gene TRBV7-9 combines with J gene TRBJ2-4, with D maybe TRBD2 (5 bases). This CDR3 is built from 12 residues. CDR1 is SEHNR and CDR2 is FQNEAQ in the germline V gene (reference sequence). The CDR3 sequence is CASSSTDWGQYF. The CDR3 bases that were read are TGTGCCAGCAGCTCGACGGACTGGGGT.

About this clone: The observed sequence ends 3 residues before the CDR3 terminus, with the missing tail filled in from the germline J gene. The V and J genes are TRBV19 and TRBJ2-7, with D possibly being TRBD1 (6 bases). The V and J ends lost 7 bases and 6 bases respectively, with 10 bases between them. The germline gives CDR1 LNHDA, CDR2 SQIVND (reference sequence). CDR3 length equals 11 residues. The chain's CDR3 is CASKRGSEQYF. The DNA read from the CDR3 is TGTGCCAGTAAAAGGGGGAGCGAG.